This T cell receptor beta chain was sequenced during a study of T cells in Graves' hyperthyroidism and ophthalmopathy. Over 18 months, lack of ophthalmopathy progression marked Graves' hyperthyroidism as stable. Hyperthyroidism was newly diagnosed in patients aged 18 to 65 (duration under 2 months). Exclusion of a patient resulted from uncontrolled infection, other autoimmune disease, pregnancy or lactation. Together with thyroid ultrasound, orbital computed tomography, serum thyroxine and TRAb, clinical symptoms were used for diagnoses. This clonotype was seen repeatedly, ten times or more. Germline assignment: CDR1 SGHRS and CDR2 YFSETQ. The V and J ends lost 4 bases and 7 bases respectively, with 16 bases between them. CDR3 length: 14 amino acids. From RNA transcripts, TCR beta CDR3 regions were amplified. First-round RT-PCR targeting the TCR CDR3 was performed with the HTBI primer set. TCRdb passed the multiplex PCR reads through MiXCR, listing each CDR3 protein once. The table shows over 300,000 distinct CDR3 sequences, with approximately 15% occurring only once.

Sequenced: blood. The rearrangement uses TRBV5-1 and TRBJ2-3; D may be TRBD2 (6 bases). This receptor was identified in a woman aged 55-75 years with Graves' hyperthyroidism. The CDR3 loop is CASSELAAGHTQYF. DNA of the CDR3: TGCGCCAGCAGCGAATTGGCCGCGGGACATACGCAGTATTTT.